One and the same sample provided the 14 T cell receptor beta chains below, sequenced in a study of T cells in tuberculosis. TCRdb's copy holds only in-frame clones and misses some; the assay was immunoSEQ multiplex PCR. The sample has about 88,000 clones, approximately 91% seen once. After thawing and overnight rest, PBMC were stained with GMM-loaded CD1B tetramer, viability dye and anti-CD3 for sorting. The lipid loaded on the CD1B tetramers was C32 glucose monomycolate from Rhodococcus equi. Sequenced input: CD1b-GMM tetramer-negative cells sorted from PBMCs. The receptors were sampled from an adult woman with latent tuberculosis.

J is TRBJ1-5 and V is TRBV6-1; 9 bases line up with TRBD1. Trimming took 6 bases from V and 5 from J; bases not matched to a gene: 8. This CDR3 comprises 15 residues. CDR1 and CDR2 (germline): MNHNS, SASEGT. The CDR3 is CASRLTGGLDQPQHF. The CDR3, as DNA: TGTGCCAGCAGACTGACAGGGGGGCTGGATCAGCCCCAGCATTTT.

The rearrangement uses TRBV13 and TRBJ1-2; 7 bases agree with TRBD1. CDR3 length: 14 amino acids. From germline, CDR1 is PRHDT and CDR2 FYEKMQ (reference sequence). Trimming cost V 5 bases and J 5 bases; bases outside gene matches: 8. The CDR3 is CASSRVGGGYGYTF. The CDR3 bases are TGTGCCAGCAGCCGCGTAGGGGGCGGGTATGGCTACACCTTC.

The V call is TRBV5-1, the J call TRBJ2-5, with no clear D. Germline CDR1 SGHRS, CDR2 YFSETQ. V dropped 0 bases and J dropped 1 base, with 13 bases sitting between them. The CDR3 length is 16 residues. The CDR3 here is CASSLGDIIGQETQYF. As DNA, the CDR3 is TGCGCCAGCAGCTTGGGCGACATTATCGGCCAAGAGACCCAGTACTTC. The variable domain in full, with the rest retrieved from reference TRBV5-1 and TRBJ2-5, is KAGVTQTPRYLIKTRGQQVTLSCSPISGHRSVSWYQQTPGQGLQFLFEYFSETQRNKGNFPGRFSGRQFSNSRSEMNVSTLELGDSALYLCASSLGDIIGQETQYFGPGTRLLVL.

The J gene is TRBJ2-7, the V gene TRBV9, with 7 bases identical to TRBD1. The CDR3 has 17 amino acids. Germline assignment: CDR1 SGDLS and CDR2 YYNGEE. The J segment lost 0 bases and the V segment lost 4 bases, leaving 13 bases of the junction unmatched. Here the CDR3 reads CASSHPSSGQSSYEQYV. In DNA, the CDR3 is TGTGCCAGCAGCCACCCATCCTCGGGACAGAGCTCCTACGAGCAGTACGTC.

J is TRBJ1-4 and V is TRBV5-1, with a tentative D call TRBD1 (6 bases). V shed 7 bases and J shed 4 bases, with 14 bases lying between them. Germline V gives CDR1 SGHRS, CDR2 YFSETQ. The CDR3 is 14 residues long. The CDR3 loop is CASREGGSNEKLFF. CDR3 bases: TGCGCCAGCCGGGAAGGGGGAAGTAATGAAAAACTGTTTTTT.

The chain has TRBV30 and TRBJ1-5; D is possibly TRBD1 (6 bases). The CDR3 is made up of 15 amino acids. Germline loops: CDR1 GTSNPN, CDR2 SVGIG (reference sequence). V was trimmed by 0 bases and J by 5 bases, leaving 14 bases between them. The CDR3, as DNA: TGTGCCTGGAGTGTTGGCAGGGGCCCCCATCAGCCCCAGCATTTT. Translation: CAWSVGRGPHQPQHF.

This chain connects TRBV15 to TRBJ1-2; 11 nucleotides agree with TRBD1. In germline, CDR1 is LNHNV, CDR2 YYDKDF (reference sequence). J was trimmed by 3 bases and V by 3 bases; bases with no gene match: 3. The CDR3 is made up of 15 amino acids. The CDR3 is CATSRDRGLDYGYTF. The CDR3 DNA reads TGTGCCACCAGCAGGGACAGGGGGCTAGACTATGGCTACACCTTC.

The gene calls are TRBV4-1 and TRBJ2-1, with a tentative D call TRBD2 (6 bases). V was pared by 0 bases and J by 4 bases, with 10 bases between. The CDR3 sequence is 15 residues long. Germline-derived CDR1 and CDR2 are MGHRA and YSYEKL. The CDR3 sequence is CASSQEWGVYNEQFF. The CDR3 region has the DNA TGCGCCAGCAGCCAAGAGTGGGGGGTTTACAATGAGCAGTTCTTC.

This clone was detected only a few times. The V call is TRBV6-5, the J call TRBJ1-6; a possible D gene is TRBD1 (5 bases). V lost 8 bases and J lost 5, with 10 bases in between. This CDR3 has 13 residues. CDR1 and CDR2 from the germline V gene are MNHEY and SVGAGI. CDR3 nucleotides: TGTGCCAGCCAGGGATCGGATAATTCACCCCTCCACTTT. As protein: CASQGSDNSPLHF.

The chain has TRBV5-1 and TRBJ2-2, with D perhaps TRBD1 (5 bases). The V and J ends lost 2 bases and 1 base respectively, with 9 bases between them. From germline, CDR1 is SGHRS and CDR2 YFSETQ. This CDR3 is built from 15 residues. As DNA, the CDR3 is TGCGCCAGCAGCTTTGGGCAGGGGAACACCGGGGAGCTGTTTTTT. Protein: CASSFGQGNTGELFF.

The chain uses TRBV5-1 and TRBJ2-1; 9 nucleotides align to TRBD1. V shed 4 bases, J shed 2 bases, and the junction held 4 bases outside the gene matches. The CDR3 sequence is 15 residues long. Germline CDR1 SGHRS, CDR2 YFSETQ. The CDR3 region is CASSPGQGPYNEQFF. Here the CDR3 DNA reads TGCGCCAGCAGCCCGGGACAGGGACCCTACAATGAGCAGTTCTTC.

This chain joins TRBV14 and TRBJ1-2; possibly TRBD1 for D (6 bases). Germline V gives CDR1 SGHDN, CDR2 FVKESK. The CDR3 contains 18 residues. Trimming cost V 0 bases and J 2 bases, with 19 bases left between them. CDR3: CASSQDPRTVGSNYGYTF. CDR3 DNA sequence: TGTGCCAGCAGCCAAGACCCCAGGACAGTCGGTTCCAACTATGGCTACACCTTC.

The V and J genes are TRBV10-3 and TRBJ2-5; D possibly corresponds to TRBD2 (6 bases). Per germline, CDR1 ENHRY and CDR2 SYGVKD. The CDR3 extends over 12 amino acids. Trimming pared 10 bases from V and 5 bases from J, leaving 14 bases between. CDR3 loop: CATTTSGETQYF. CDR3 bases: TGTGCCACCACGACTAGTGGGGAGACCCAGTACTTC.

The V and J genes are TRBV11-3 and TRBJ1-3, with TRBD1 matching over 7 bases. With 5 bases clipped from V and 4 bases from J, the junction kept 8 bases outside the gene matches. Germline loops: CDR1 SGHNT, CDR2 YENEEA. The CDR3 has 15 amino acids. The CDR3 reads CASSVRTGAGNTIYF. DNA of the CDR3: TGTGCCAGCAGCGTCCGAACAGGGGCAGGAAACACCATATATTTT. Full variable domain (outside the CDR3, taken from reference TRBV11-3 and TRBJ1-3): EAGVVQSPRYKIIEKKQPVAFWCNPISGHNTLYWYLQNLGQGPELLIRYENEEAVDDSQLPKDRFSAERLKGVDSTLKIQPAELGDSAVYLCASSVRTGAGNTIYFGEGSWLTVV.